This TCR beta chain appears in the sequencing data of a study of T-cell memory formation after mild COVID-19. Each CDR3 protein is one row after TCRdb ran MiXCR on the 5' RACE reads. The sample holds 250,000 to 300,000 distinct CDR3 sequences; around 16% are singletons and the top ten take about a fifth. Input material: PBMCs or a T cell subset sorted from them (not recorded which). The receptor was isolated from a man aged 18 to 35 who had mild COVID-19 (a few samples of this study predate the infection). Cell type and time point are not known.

Here the CDR3 DNA reads TGTGCCAGCAGCTGGCCGGGGGGACTGGGCACTGAAGCTTTCTTT. Translated: CASSWPGGLGTEAFF. V gene TRBV7-2 combines with J gene TRBJ1-1, with D possibly matching TRBD1 (5 bases). CDR1 is SGHTA, CDR2 FQGNSA, per germline. V lost 4 bases, J lost 4 bases, and 16 bases lay in between. This CDR3 has 15 residues.